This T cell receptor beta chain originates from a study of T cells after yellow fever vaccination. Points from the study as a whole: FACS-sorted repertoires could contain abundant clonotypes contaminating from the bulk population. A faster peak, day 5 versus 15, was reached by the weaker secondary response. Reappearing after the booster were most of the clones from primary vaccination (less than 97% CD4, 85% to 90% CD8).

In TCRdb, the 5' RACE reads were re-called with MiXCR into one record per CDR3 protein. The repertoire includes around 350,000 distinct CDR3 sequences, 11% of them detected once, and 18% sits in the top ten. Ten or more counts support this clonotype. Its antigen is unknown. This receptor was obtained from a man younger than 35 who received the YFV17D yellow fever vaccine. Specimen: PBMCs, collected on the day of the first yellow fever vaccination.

The CDR3 DNA is TGTGCCACCAGAGAGGGGACAGGGGGAAAGTTCTTT. This encodes CATREGTGGKFF. The chain joins TRBV15 to TRBJ1-1; 11 nucleotides match TRBD1. The germline CDR1 and CDR2 sequences are LNHNV and YYDKDF (reference sequence). The CDR3 spans 12 residues. V shed 6 bases, J shed 14 bases, and the junction held 8 bases outside the gene matches.